This TCR beta chain was obtained from a study of shared clonotypes between healthy human individuals. Findings of the study overall: Incompleteness in sorted-subset sequencing, despite large depth, was shown by rarefaction.

Every immunoSEQ plate was one replicate of a subset's evenly spread DNA. Some clones are missing from TCRdb's copy, which holds only in-frame ones; the method was immunoSEQ multiplex PCR. This sample has about 2 million clones, with approximately 95% found just once. Donors had no recently reported acute infections or vaccinations and were HIV-negative. Naive CD4+ cells were CD45RA-selected; the remaining cells were memory. To note about this clone: Antigen unknown.

This sequence was found in a man between 18 and 35 years old in good health. The sample consisted of naive CD4+ T cells sorted from blood. Subset here: CD45RA+ positively selected.

As DNA, the CDR3 is TGTGCCAGCAGTGAGTCGACATACGAGCAGTACTTC. Translating it yields CASSESTYEQYF. This rearrangement joins TRBV6-4 to TRBJ2-7; D remains ambiguous. Per the germline V gene, CDR1 is MRHNA and CDR2 is SNTAGT. The V gene lost 3 bases and the J gene lost 4 bases, with 7 bases spanning the gap. The CDR3 runs to 12 residues.